The clone carrying this TCR beta chain appeared a few times. Its antigen is currently unknown. The sample belongs to a study of beta chain features in type 1 diabetes. All of the isolated RNA was reverse transcribed, so expressed TCRB transcripts were sequenced. Naive, central memory and regulatory T cell samples came to a mean of roughly 3.9 million reads. Assay: immunoSEQ multiplex PCR; the TCRdb copy retains only in-frame clones and omits some. The sample includes some 150,000 clones, 9.2% of them seen just once. Findings and caveats of the study: PCR might pick shorter templates more often, in the same way for patients and controls. Within patients, naive, central memory and Treg TCRB repertoires seemed more similar than within healthy donors.

Germline CDR1 is SNHLY and CDR2 is FYNNEI. V lost 4 bases and J 7 bases, leaving 10 bases between the germline ends. The CDR3 has 13 amino acids. Using CD45RO/CCR7/CD25/CD127/CD95/CD27, CD4+ naive, central memory, regulatory and stem cell-like memory cells were sorted. This receptor was identified in a young man in good health. The chain joins TRBV2 to TRBJ2-2, with no clear D. The specimen was central memory CD4+ T cells from blood. The CDR3 here is CASSVVRGGELFF. In DNA form, the CDR3 reads TGTGCCAGCAGTGTGGTGCGAGGCGGGGAGCTGTTTTTT. The full variable domain, in which reference TRBV2 and TRBJ2-2 provide the parts outside the CDR3, is EPEVTQTPSHQVTQMGQEVILRCVPISNHLYFYWYRQILGQKVEFLVSFYNNEISEKSEIFDDQFSVERPDGSNFTLKIRSTKLEDSAMYFCASSVVRGGELFFGEGSRLTVL.